These 9 T cell receptor beta chains were all obtained from the same sample, sequenced in a study of vaccination and CD4 T cells after COVID-19 (dated by TCRdb to between 2021 and 2024). The treatment or condition tag for this specimen amounts to: roughly 10-day PBMC culture with coronavirus spike peptide pools or control peptides (ViraFEST assay). The method behind the library was PCR. Instrument on record: Illumina iSeq 100. TCR sequencing of DNA from cultured CD4+ T cells used the Oncomine TCR Beta short-read assay at the Johns Hopkins FTIC core. The raw public reads went through TCRdb reprocessing: fastp at Q25, MiXCR clone calling, in-frame beta chains kept. Merged by CDR3 protein, the rows form single entries marked with the most common genes and DNA. A total of fewer than 15,000 distinct CDR3 sequences appear in this sample, around a fifth of them only once. The ten largest clones capture 10% to 15% of the sample.

These receptors' antigens are unknown. The sequences come from CD4+ T cells from blood, cultured in vitro, collected before SARS-CoV-2 vaccination. The receptor source for this set is a human donor who received a COVID-19 vaccine.

In its sample, this clonotype was seen a few times. The rearrangement links TRBV7-3 to TRBJ2-2, with 9 nucleotides matching TRBD1. The CDR3 covers 15 residues. In germline, CDR1 is SGHTA, CDR2 FQGTGA. V gave up 5 bases and J gave up 5 bases; unmatched junction bases: 6. The CDR3 protein is CASSEGQGGTGELFF. The CDR3 coding sequence is TGTGCCAGCAGCGAGGGACAGGGCGGAACCGGGGAGCTGTTTTTT.

This clonotype turned up a few times. The rearrangement joins TRBV20-1 to TRBJ2-5; D perhaps matches TRBD1 (6 bases). Germline V lookup: CDR1 DFQATT, CDR2 SNEGSKA (reference sequence). The V and J ends lost 4 bases and 4 bases respectively, with 16 bases between them. The CDR3 covers 14 residues. In nucleotides, the CDR3 is TGCAGTGCTATCGCCTTACAGGGAAGAGAGACCCAGTACTTC. This gives the protein CSAIALQGRETQYF.

The genes are TRBV6-2 or TRBV6-3 and TRBJ2-7; D tentatively fits TRBD1 or TRBD2 (6 bases each). V was cut by 3 bases and J by 4 bases, with 13 bases left in between. This CDR3 contains 14 residues. The V gene's germline CDR1 is MNHEY and CDR2 SVGEGT. The CDR3 reads CASSYGGGRYEQYF. The CDR3 DNA follows: TGTGCCAGCAGTTATGGAGGGGGTAGGTACGAGCAGTACTTC.

To note about this clonotype: A read error may produce the germline difference seen at one junction end. This chain joins TRBV24-1 and TRBJ1-5; D might be TRBD1 (5 bases). The V gene's germline CDR1 is KGHDR and CDR2 SFDVKD. The CDR3 extends over 18 amino acids. In DNA form, the CDR3 reads TGTGCCACCAGTGATCGGACACCCCGGAGTGATAGCAATCGGCCCCAGCATTTT. Translated: CATSDRTPRSDSNRPQHF.

This clonotype was detected a few times. The chain links TRBV7-2 to TRBJ2-5, with TRBD2 identical over 7 bases. The length of the CDR3 is 14 residues. Looked up from germline, CDR1 is SGHTA and CDR2 is FQGNSA. V lost 6 bases, J lost 2 bases, and 6 bases stayed unmatched. In DNA, the CDR3 is TGTGCCAGCAGTCCCCAGCGGGGTCAAGAGACCCAGTACTTC. This gives the protein CASSPQRGQETQYF.

V usage is TRBV12-3 or TRBV12-4 and J usage is TRBJ1-1; D possibly corresponds to TRBD1 (5 bases). The CDR3 has 14 amino acids. V was cut by 2 bases and J by 6 bases, with 13 bases left in between. CDR3 sequence (DNA): TGTGCCAGCAGTTTATTCGAGGGGAGGTCTGAAGCTTTCTTT. This gives the protein CASSLFEGRSEAFF.

The chain uses TRBV7-2 and TRBJ1-4; 9 nucleotides match TRBD1. Trimming took 3 bases from V and 2 from J; bases not matched to a gene: 10. This CDR3 is 18 amino acids long. The germline V gene has CDR1 SGHTA and CDR2 FQGNSA. The CDR3 DNA reads TGTGCCAGCAGCTTCGGGACAGGGTATATAGGGACTAATGAAAAACTGTTTTTT. Translation: CASSFGTGYIGTNEKLFF.

There are a few counts of this clonotype. The V gene is TRBV25-1, the J gene TRBJ1-6; D unresolved. Germline CDR1 and CDR2: MGHDK and SYGVNS. Trimming cost V 6 bases and J 8 bases, with 17 bases left between them. The CDR3 loop spans 15 amino acids. The DNA for the CDR3 is TGTGCCAGCAGCTCCGGCGGGCATCGACATTCACCCCTCCACTTT. It is translated as CASSSGGHRHSPLHF.

This clonotype appeared a few times. This sequence joins TRBV7-9 and TRBJ2-1, with D possibly matching TRBD1 (6 bases). The CDR3 spans 16 residues. Trimming shortened V by 1 base and J by 3 bases, and 13 bases separated the two germline ends. Germline CDR1 SEHNR, CDR2 FQNEAQ (reference sequence). The DNA for the CDR3 is TGTGCCAGCAGCTTAGGGGCCGGGACATACTACAATGAGCAGTTCTTC. Amino acids: CASSLGAGTYYNEQFF.